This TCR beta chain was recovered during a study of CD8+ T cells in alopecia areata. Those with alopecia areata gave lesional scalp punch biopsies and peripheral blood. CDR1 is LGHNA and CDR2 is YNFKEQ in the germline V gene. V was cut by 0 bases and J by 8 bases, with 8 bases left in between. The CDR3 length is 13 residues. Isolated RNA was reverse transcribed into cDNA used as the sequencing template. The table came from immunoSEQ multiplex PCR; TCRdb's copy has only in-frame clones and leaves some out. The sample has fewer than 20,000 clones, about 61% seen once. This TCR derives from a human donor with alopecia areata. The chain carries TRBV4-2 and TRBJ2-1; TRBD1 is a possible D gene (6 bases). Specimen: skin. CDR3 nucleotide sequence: TGTGCCAGCAGCCAAGAATGGGGGCATGAGCAGTTCTTC. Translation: CASSQEWGHEQFF.